This entry lists 32 T cell receptor beta chains sequenced from one sample in a study of control samples from healthy donors and cancer patients. The table came from immunoSEQ multiplex PCR; TCRdb's copy has only in-frame clones and leaves some out. The profile shows under 150,000 clones, roughly 91% of them singletons. The specimen was blood. Source of these receptors: a man in his forties in good health.

The chain recombines TRBV3-1 (or the pseudogene TRBV3-2) with TRBJ2-7, with TRBD2 matching 7 bases. The CDR3 totals 18 residues. Germline lookup yields CDR1 LGHDT and CDR2 YNNKEL (reference sequence). V shed 0 bases, J shed 3 bases, and the junction held 14 bases outside the gene matches. In DNA, the CDR3 is TGTGCCAGCAGCCAAGATAGCCTCGAGCGGGGCCGTCTCTACGAGCAGTACTTC. Translated, it gives CASSQDSLERGRLYEQYF.

This chain joins TRBV9 and TRBJ1-4; the match to TRBD1 covers 8 bases. This CDR3 contains 16 residues. Looked up from germline, CDR1 is SGDLS and CDR2 is YYNGEE. The V segment lost 4 bases and the J segment 0 bases; nucleotides outside the gene matches: 5. In DNA, the CDR3 is TGTGCCAGCAGCCCTCAGGGGGCTGCAACTAATGAAAAACTGTTTTTT. Its translation: CASSPQGAATNEKLFF.

V and J are TRBV27 and TRBJ2-7; D is possibly TRBD1 (8 bases). The germline V gene encodes CDR1 MNHEY and CDR2 SMNVEV (reference sequence). The CDR3 sequence is 13 residues long. V gave up 5 bases and J gave up 4 bases, with 12 bases separating them. CDR3 DNA: TGTGCCAGCAGTCACAGGGGGGGGTACGAGCAGTACTTC. This sequence encodes CASSHRGGYEQYF.

V is TRBV5-8 and J is TRBJ1-5, with TRBD1 matching 7 bases. The CDR3 covers 16 residues. Germline loops: CDR1 SGHTS, CDR2 YDEGEE. The junction had 10 bases not matched to a gene; V was cut back by 6 bases and J by 1 base. CDR3: CASNVQGRGSNQPQHF. The CDR3, as DNA: TGTGCCAGCAACGTACAGGGGCGGGGCAGCAATCAGCCCCAGCATTTT.

The CDR3 DNA reads TGTGCCAGCAGTAGGCGGGACACTAGGACTGAAGCTTTCTTT. It codes for CASSRRDTRTEAFF. The rearrangement links TRBV6-5 to TRBJ1-1; D perhaps matches TRBD1 (6 bases). Per germline, CDR1 MNHEY and CDR2 SVGAGI. The V gene lost 5 bases and the J gene lost 5 bases, with 15 bases spanning the gap. The CDR3 contains 14 residues.

The chain couples TRBV5-1 to TRBJ1-1; D gene unclear. The CDR3 has 14 residues. The germline gives CDR1 SGHRS, CDR2 YFSETQ. Trimming took off 4 bases at V and 2 bases at J, with 12 bases between the two ends. The chain's CDR3 is CASSLVTHNTEAFF. The CDR3 region has the DNA TGCGCCAGCAGCCTCGTGACACATAACACTGAAGCTTTCTTT.

The rearrangement uses TRBV2 and TRBJ1-5; TRBD1 aligns across 8 bases. V lost 8 bases, J lost 4 bases, and 7 bases stayed unmatched. The CDR3 spans 14 residues. Germline V gives CDR1 SNHLY, CDR2 FYNNEI. The CDR3 bases are TGTGCCAGCGGAGTACAGGGGGGAAATCAGCCCCAGCATTTT. Residues: CASGVQGGNQPQHF.

The V and J genes are TRBV19 and TRBJ1-5, with 7 bases aligning to TRBD1. The CDR3 is 14 residues long. The germline V gene has CDR1 LNHDA and CDR2 SQIVND (reference sequence). V dropped 3 bases and J dropped 5; count of bases not matched to a gene: 4. Here the CDR3 reads CASSMIQGDQPQHF. The CDR3 nucleotides are TGTGCCAGTAGTATGATTCAGGGGGATCAGCCCCAGCATTTT.

The genes are TRBV7-9 and TRBJ2-7; no clear D gene. Germline CDR1 SEHNR, CDR2 FQNEAQ (reference sequence). The ends were cut back, 1 base at V and 3 bases at J, with 1 base in the middle. This CDR3 has 11 residues. The CDR3 loop is CASSLVYEQYF. The DNA for the CDR3 is TGTGCCAGCAGCTTAGTCTACGAGCAGTACTTC.

CDR3 region: CASSLASSYEQYF. For the CDR3, the DNA is TGTGCCAGCAGCTTAGCTAGCTCCTACGAGCAGTACTTC. The rearrangement links TRBV11-3 to TRBJ2-7; D is unresolved. The length of the CDR3 is 13 residues. The V end was cut by 1 base, the J end by 0 bases, with 4 bases between. The germline V gene has CDR1 SGHNT and CDR2 YENEEA.

The V gene is TRBV14, the J gene TRBJ1-2; possible D gene TRBD1, 5 bases. The CDR3 contains 14 residues. Trimming removed 0 bases from V and 8 bases from J, with 13 bases in between. Germline values: CDR1 SGHDN, CDR2 FVKESK. CDR3 sequence reads: CASSQDLTVRGYTF. The CDR3 DNA reads TGTGCCAGCAGCCAAGATCTGACAGTCCGCGGCTACACCTTC.

V gene TRBV18 combines with J gene TRBJ1-5, with TRBD1 matching 9 bases. CDR3 length: 15 residues. Germline CDR1 is KGHSH and CDR2 is LQKENI. V lost 5 bases and J lost 1; bases outside the gene matches: 3. In DNA form, the CDR3 reads TGTGCCAGCTCAAAACAGGGGGCCAGCAATCAGCCCCAGCATTTT. Translated: CASSKQGASNQPQHF.

This chain uses TRBV4-3 with TRBJ1-6; a possible D gene is TRBD1 (5 bases). The CDR3 sequence is 17 residues long. Per germline, CDR1 LGHNA and CDR2 YSLEER. Trimming cost V 0 bases and J 9 bases, with 18 bases left between them. The CDR3 DNA is TGCGCCAGCAGCCAAGAAGTGGGAGGGGCCATTAGTTCACCCCTCCACTTT. This sequence encodes CASSQEVGGAISSPLHF.

V is TRBV20-1 and J is TRBJ2-3; D remains ambiguous. Trimming took off 3 bases at V and 2 bases at J, with 12 bases between the two ends. The CDR3 spans 14 residues. Germline V gives CDR1 DFQATT, CDR2 SNEGSKA (reference sequence). The CDR3 sequence: CSASSDGPTDTQYF. The CDR3 coding sequence is TGCAGTGCTAGTTCGGACGGTCCCACAGATACGCAGTATTTT.

The gene calls are TRBV18 and TRBJ2-7; TRBD2 aligns across 14 bases. The J segment lost 6 bases and the V segment lost 3 bases, leaving 4 bases of the junction unmatched. Germline V CDR1 and CDR2: KGHSH, LQKENI. This CDR3 spans 15 amino acids. CDR3 amino acids: CASSPGLAGGSEQYF. CDR3 sequence (DNA): TGTGCCAGCTCACCCGGACTAGCGGGGGGCTCCGAGCAGTACTTC.

With respect to this clone: This same CDR3 is encoded by further DNA sequences in the sample. CDR3 DNA: TGTGCCAGCTCGTACCAAGAGACCCAGTACTTC. Encoded protein: CASSYQETQYF. The chain recombines TRBV12-3 or TRBV12-4 with TRBJ2-5; no clear D. This CDR3 has 11 amino acids. V was trimmed by 8 bases and J by 0 bases, leaving 4 bases between them.

This clone was picked up one time. CDR3 amino acids: CASSLSRIVGETQYF. In DNA form, the CDR3 reads TGTGCCAGCAGCTTATCACGCATTGTTGGGGAGACCCAGTACTTC. V gene TRBV11-1 combines with J gene TRBJ2-5; unclear D gene. The germline V and J ends were trimmed by 2 bases and 5 bases, with 15 bases remaining between them. This CDR3 is built from 15 residues. CDR1 SGHAT and CDR2 FQDESV come from the germline V gene (reference sequence).

This clone was seen more than once but under ten times. The chain recombines TRBV27 with TRBJ2-7; D possibly uses TRBD1 or TRBD2 (7 bases each). This CDR3 contains 14 residues. Trimming took off 6 bases at V and 2 bases at J, with 14 bases between the two ends. Germline V gives CDR1 MNHEY, CDR2 SMNVEV (reference sequence). CDR3 DNA sequence: TGTGCCAGCAGATCCCAGGGGGGGGCCTACGAGCAGTACTTC. Translated, it gives CASRSQGGAYEQYF.

This clone showed up just once. The chain carries TRBV29-1 and TRBJ2-1; 8 bases agree with TRBD1. CDR1 and CDR2 from the germline V gene are SQVTM and ANQGSEA. The CDR3 spans 14 residues. V shed 7 bases, J shed 1 base, and the junction held 6 bases outside the gene matches. The DNA for the CDR3 is TGCAGCGCCTCACAGGGGGGATCCTACAATGAGCAGTTCTTC. Encoded protein: CSASQGGSYNEQFF.

This clone occurred a few times. A junction boundary mismatches the germline segment, possibly from a read error. The chain is built from TRBV7-9 and TRBJ1-6; possible D gene TRBD1, 6 bases. From germline, CDR1 is SEHNR and CDR2 FQNEAQ (reference sequence). This CDR3 has 12 residues. CDR3 DNA: TGTGCCAGCAGTTTCTCCACAGGGCCCCTTTCCTTT. Translated, it gives CASSFSTGPLSF.

This clone was found once. V gene TRBV2 combines with J gene TRBJ2-7; D is unclear. The CDR3 has 14 amino acids. In germline, CDR1 is SNHLY, CDR2 FYNNEI. V was shortened by 6 bases and J by 7 bases, with 19 bases between the two germline ends. For the CDR3, the DNA is TGTGCCAGCAGCAACCGAATGTTGGCAGGAGAGCAGTACTTC. It encodes CASSNRMLAGEQYF.

The J gene is TRBJ1-1, the V gene TRBV21-1; TRBD1 reflects the table's D call only, with no check against the DNA. TRBV21-1 is given as a pseudogene. CDR3 length: 15 residues. CDR3 DNA sequence: TGTGCCAGCATCTTGGACAGGGGCCCGAACACTGAAGCTTTCTTT. It is translated as CASILDRGPNTEAFF.

The gene calls are TRBV12-3 or TRBV12-4 and TRBJ1-2, with no clear D. This CDR3 contains 13 residues. Trimming took 1 base from V and 4 from J, leaving 7 bases between them. The CDR3 sequence is CASSLGRGYGYTF. CDR3 sequence (DNA): TGTGCCAGCAGTTTAGGCAGAGGCTATGGCTACACCTTC.

This rearrangement joins TRBV5-5 to TRBJ2-2; D remains ambiguous. Germline V gene sequence: CDR1 SGHKS, CDR2 YYEKEE (reference sequence). Trimming shortened V by 0 bases and J by 1 base, and 7 bases separated the two germline ends. CDR3 length: 15 residues. CDR3 coding DNA: TGTGCCAGCAGCTTGGTTGGAGTGAACACCGGGGAGCTGTTTTTT. This translates into CASSLVGVNTGELFF.

The chain is built from TRBV5-4 and TRBJ1-1; no definite D call. From germline, CDR1 is SGHNT and CDR2 YYREEE (reference sequence). CDR3 length equals 12 residues. The ends were cut back, 4 bases at V and 3 bases at J, with 7 bases in the middle. DNA of the CDR3: TGTGCCAGCAGCACCCTACACACTGAAGCTTTCTTT. Amino acids: CASSTLHTEAFF.

The chain employs TRBV6-5 and TRBJ1-5; D unclear. Trimming removed 11 bases from V and 0 bases from J, with 11 bases in between. Germline assignment: CDR1 MNHEY and CDR2 SVGAGI. This CDR3 spans 13 amino acids. The CDR3: CAARHLSNQPQHF. Here the CDR3 DNA reads TGTGCCGCCCGACACCTTAGCAATCAGCCCCAGCATTTT.

The chain links TRBV11-3 to TRBJ2-7; D is undetermined. Germline assignment: CDR1 SGHNT and CDR2 YENEEA. V gave up 0 bases and J gave up 7 bases, with 10 bases separating them. The CDR3 sequence is 13 residues long. The CDR3 DNA follows: TGTGCCAGCAGCTTAGACAGCCACGGAGAGCAGTACTTC. Protein product: CASSLDSHGEQYF.

The rearrangement links TRBV11-3 to TRBJ2-1, with D unclear. The CDR3 length is 13 residues. V lost 5 bases, J lost 6 bases, and 11 bases lay in between. Germline values: CDR1 SGHNT, CDR2 YENEEA. The CDR3 spells CASSHTHSNEQFF. The CDR3, as DNA: TGTGCCAGCAGCCATACCCACAGCAATGAGCAGTTCTTC.

The chain recombines TRBV6-2 or TRBV6-3 with TRBJ1-5, with D hard to call. The length of the CDR3 is 12 residues. V was trimmed by 2 bases and J by 11 bases, leaving 10 bases between them. Germline V gene lookup returns CDR1 MNHEY and CDR2 SVGEGT. CDR3 nucleotide sequence: TGTGCCAGCAGTTACCAGTTCTATTCCCAGCATTTT. Amino acid sequence: CASSYQFYSQHF.

The V and J genes are TRBV24-1 and TRBJ2-1; TRBD1 matches 8 bases. Germline V gene data show CDR1 as KGHDR and CDR2 as SFDVKD. V was clipped by 3 bases and J by 8 bases; unmatched bases: 8. The CDR3 length is 15 residues. CDR3 DNA: TGTGCCACCAGTGATCCCAGGACAGGGAATTATGAGCAGTTCTTC. This sequence encodes CATSDPRTGNYEQFF.

V and J are TRBV5-1 and TRBJ2-2; no reliable D call. Looked up from germline, CDR1 is SGHRS and CDR2 is YFSETQ. This CDR3 comprises 14 residues. V shed 4 bases and J shed 5 bases, with 12 bases lying between them. CDR3: CASSQPYVTGELFF. As DNA, the CDR3 is TGCGCCAGCAGCCAACCTTATGTGACCGGGGAGCTGTTTTTT.

V usage is TRBV18 and J usage is TRBJ2-4, with D perhaps matching TRBD2 (6 bases). The CDR3 consists of 15 residues. The V end lost 2 bases, the J end lost 0 bases, and 8 bases lay between the germline ends. CDR1 and CDR2 (germline): KGHSH, LQKENI. In DNA form, the CDR3 reads TGTGCCAGCTCACCAATGGGACTAGCCAAAAACATTCAGTACTTC. Its protein is CASSPMGLAKNIQYF.